This T cell receptor beta chain was profiled in a study of radiation and T cells in renal cell carcinoma. This table comes from immunoSEQ multiplex PCR, and its TCRdb copy is limited to in-frame clones, with some not included. The sample shows about 49,000 clones, roughly 83% of them seen only once. The CDR3 is made up of 17 amino acids. V lost 1 base and J lost 3, with 16 bases in between. The V gene's germline CDR1 is MGHRA and CDR2 YSYEKL. The time point denotes: baseline pretreatment blood. As for treatment: 15 Gy SBRT to primary tumor, nephrectomy 4 weeks later. This renal cell carcinoma was of the clear cell type.

The TCR was taken from a woman aged 70 to 79 with renal cell carcinoma. This chain links TRBV4-1 with TRBJ1-5; possibly TRBD1 for D (6 bases). This material consisted of blood, taken from a patient whose treatment included radiotherapy and nephrectomy. CDR3 in amino acids: CASSQGTDTHLNQPQHF. Written as DNA, the CDR3 is TGCGCCAGCAGCCAAGGGACAGACACCCACCTCAATCAGCCCCAGCATTTT.